Below, 16 T cell receptor beta chains from the same sample are listed, as sequenced in a study of T cells in women clearing cervical HPV infection. TCRdb keeps only in-frame clones here, not all; method: immunoSEQ multiplex PCR. This sample's table has 28,000 or so clones. Source material: blood buffy coat. These receptors all stem from a woman between 18 and 70 years old with a cervical HPV16 infection that either progressed to CIN3+ or cleared (not recorded which).

Note on this clone: The read finishes 3 residues shy of the CDR3 end, and the germline J gene is used to complete it. The gene calls are TRBV18 and TRBJ1-1; D is unresolved. This CDR3 comprises 12 residues. Per the germline V gene, CDR1 is KGHSH and CDR2 is LQKENI. CDR3 DNA (partial): TGTGCCAGCTCACCAGACTCGACCGAA. It yields the protein CASSPDSTE. The whole CDR3 reads CASSPDSTEAFF.

In the case of this clone: The read finishes 3 residues shy of the CDR3 end, and the germline J gene is used to complete it. The V and J genes are TRBV20-1 and TRBJ2-4, with D perhaps matching TRBD1 (6 bases). The V gene's germline CDR1 is DFQATT and CDR2 SNEGSKA (reference sequence). The CDR3 length is 12 residues. The DNA read from the CDR3 is TGCAGTGCTGCGGACAGACAAGAGACT. It translates to CSAADRQET. The whole CDR3 region reads CSAADRQETQYF.

CDR3: CASSPYELSYEQYF. The sequenced CDR3 bases are TGTGCCAGCAGCCCTTACGAGCTCTCCTACGAG. The chain is built from TRBV7-9 and TRBJ2-7, with no clear D. The sequence runs out 3 residues before the end of the CDR3; the remainder is reconstructed from the germline J gene. Germline loops: CDR1 SEHNR, CDR2 FQNEAQ (reference sequence). The CDR3 covers 14 residues. V was trimmed by 5 bases and J by 0 bases, leaving 11 bases between them.

About this clone: The CDR3 end is not reached by the read, which stops 3 residues before it; the germline J gene fills it in. The J gene is TRBJ2-4, the V gene TRBV20-1, with D possibly being TRBD1 or TRBD2 (5 bases each). Germline loops: CDR1 DFQATT, CDR2 SNEGSKA (reference sequence). There are 14 residues in the CDR3. Trimming took off 3 bases at V and 3 bases at J, with 12 bases between the two ends. CDR3 DNA (partial): TGCAGTGCTAGGAGAGGGGAAGGCAAAAACATT. It codes for CSARRGEGKNI. The CDR3 in its entirety is CSARRGEGKNIQYF.

A note on this clone: The CDR3 end lies 3 residues beyond the end of the read and is filled in from the germline J gene. The V gene is TRBV29-1, the J gene TRBJ2-7, with 8 positions matching TRBD1. Germline loops: CDR1 SQVTM, CDR2 ANQGSEA. This CDR3 comprises 12 residues. With V trimmed by 6 bases and J by 5 bases, 6 bases remained unmatched. The CDR3 reads CSVPGGRDEQYF. CDR3 DNA (partial): TGCAGCGTACCAGGGGGCAGGGACGAG.

Remarks on this clone: The read halts 3 residues ahead of the CDR3 end, with the missing end drawn from the germline J gene. This chain links TRBV7-2 with TRBJ1-2; no definite D call. Trimming removed 5 bases from V and 4 bases from J, with 14 bases in between. Germline lookup yields CDR1 SGHTA and CDR2 FQGNSA. This CDR3 has 14 amino acids. CDR3 DNA (partial): TGTGCCAGCAGCCAGACAATTCAAGCCTATGGC. It translates to CASSQTIQAYG. The entire CDR3 sequence reads CASSQTIQAYGYTF.

Details on this clone: A junction boundary mismatches the germline segment, possibly from a read error. The CDR3 goes on 3 residues after the read ends, and that part is filled in from the germline J gene. The chain has TRBV4-2 and TRBJ1-4; D remains unclear. The CDR3 runs 14 residues. From germline, CDR1 is LGHNA and CDR2 YNFKEQ. Incomplete CDR3 DNA: TGCGCCAGCAGCCAAGATACCGGGGTTGAAAAA. It specifies CASSQDTGVEK. From start to end, the CDR3 is CASSQDTGVEKLFF.

As to this clone: The read comes to an end 3 residues before the CDR3 does, leaving the germline J gene to fill in the end. V and J are TRBV11-3 and TRBJ1-5, with D unclear. V shed 5 bases and J shed 4 bases, with 9 bases lying between them. Germline CDR1 and CDR2: SGHNT and YENEEA. This CDR3 has 13 amino acids. The part of the CDR3 DNA that was read is TGTGCCAGCAGCCGACAAGGAAATCAGCCC. It codes for CASSRQGNQP. The entire CDR3 sequence reads CASSRQGNQPQHF.

Remarks on this clone: The sequence runs out 3 residues before the end of the CDR3; the remainder is reconstructed from the germline J gene. This chain links TRBV20-1 with TRBJ2-5; maybe TRBD2 (6 bases). The CDR3 is 13 residues long. In germline, CDR1 is DFQATT, CDR2 SNEGSKA (reference sequence). V was shortened by 7 bases and J by 5 bases, with 17 bases between the two germline ends. The sequenced part of the CDR3 DNA is TGCAGTGGACTGCTAGCGACCCTCGAGACC. This gives the protein CSGLLATLET. The CDR3, in full, reads CSGLLATLETQYF.

Notes on this clone: The CDR3 goes on 3 residues after the read ends, and that part is filled in from the germline J gene. The chain recombines TRBV7-3 with TRBJ1-2; D perhaps matches TRBD1 (6 bases). The CDR3 covers 13 residues. Per germline, CDR1 SGHTA and CDR2 FQGTGA. CDR3: CASSSGVTDTYTF. The covered CDR3 bases are TGTGCCAGCAGCTCAGGGGTCACAGATACC.

Remarks on this clone: The read gets to within 3 residues of the CDR3 end, and the germline J gene fills in the rest. The V call is TRBV19, the J call TRBJ2-3; TRBD1 matches at 9 bases. Germline CDR1 reads LNHDA; CDR2 reads SQIVND (reference sequence). The CDR3 runs 14 residues. CDR3 DNA (partial): TGTGCCAGTAGTCCACAGGGGGCGGGTCAGCCG. Encoded protein: CASSPQGAGQP. The full CDR3 sequence reads CASSPQGAGQPQYF.

Points on this clone: The read ends 3 residues before the CDR3 terminus; that terminus is restored from the germline J gene. The gene calls are TRBV7-9 and TRBJ2-3, with D uncertain. The CDR3 has 13 residues. Germline assignment: CDR1 SEHNR and CDR2 FQNEAQ (reference sequence). Trimming pared 6 bases from V and 6 bases from J, leaving 13 bases between. The chain's CDR3 is CASRPWSRDTQYF. The sequenced CDR3 bases are TGTGCCAGCAGGCCCTGGTCGCGGGATACG.

On this clone itself: The CDR3 end falls 3 residues outside the read, so it is completed with the germline J gene. The chain employs TRBV7-2 and TRBJ1-2; D is unresolved. The CDR3 has 11 residues. Looked up from germline, CDR1 is SGHTA and CDR2 is FQGNSA. The DNA read from the CDR3 is TGTGCCAGCAGCCACTCCTACGAC. This translates into CASSHSYD. The complete CDR3 reads CASSHSYDYTF. Looking up the rest from reference TRBV7-2 and TRBJ1-2 gives the full variable domain: GAGVSQSPSNKVTEKGKDVELRCDPISGHTALYWYRQSLGQGLEFLIYFQGNSAPDKSGLPSDRFSAERTGGSVSTLTIQRTQQEDSAVYLCASSHSYDYTFGSGTRLTVV.

About this clone: The read finishes 3 residues shy of the CDR3 end, and the germline J gene is used to complete it. The V call is TRBV7-9, the J call TRBJ1-6; D is uncertain. V gave up 5 bases and J gave up 7 bases, with 3 bases separating them. CDR1 is SEHNR and CDR2 is FQNEAQ in the germline V gene (reference sequence). The CDR3 totals 11 residues. This chain's CDR3 is CASSQNSPLHF. Incomplete CDR3 DNA: TGTGCCAGCAGCCAAAATTCACCC.

About this clone itself: The read ends 3 residues before the CDR3 terminus; that terminus is restored from the germline J gene. J is TRBJ1-2 and V is TRBV7-2; maybe TRBD1 (5 bases). Germline V gene lookup returns CDR1 SGHTA and CDR2 FQGNSA. The CDR3 spans 14 residues. V was pared by 1 base and J by 4 bases, with 10 bases between. The CDR3 sequence: CASSLGGALYGYTF. CDR3 bases read: TGTGCCAGCAGCTTAGGAGGGGCGCTCTATGGC.

Notes on this clone: The read terminates 3 residues ahead of where the CDR3 ends, so the germline J gene completes it. The chain combines TRBV18 with TRBJ1-2; TRBD1 matches at 11 bases. This CDR3 is 15 amino acids long. J lost 5 bases, V lost 6 bases, and 8 bases had no gene match. Germline CDR1 and CDR2: KGHSH and LQKENI. The CDR3 sequence: CASSSGQGAWYGYTF. The sequenced part of the CDR3 DNA is TGTGCCAGCTCTTCTGGACAGGGGGCTTGGTATGGC.